This TCR beta chain was found in a study of T cells in localized non-small cell lung cancer. Clones were read by immunoSEQ multiplex PCR, and TCRdb kept only the in-frame ones, dropping some. The table lists 48,000 or so clones, roughly 77% of them singletons. The germline V and J ends were trimmed by 4 bases and 0 bases, with 13 bases remaining between them. Per germline, CDR1 SGHTA and CDR2 FQGNSA. The CDR3 totals 16 residues. Study findings and constraints: A higher density of T cells in blood coincided with extended overall survival. Heterogeneity is still possible, as just one tumor region was sequenced. Detection in adjacent lung was observed for a median about 50 of the top 100 tumor clones. Uninvolved adjacent lung showed higher T cell clonality than tumor.

A word on this clone: The antigen is unknown.

The rearrangement uses TRBV7-2 and TRBJ2-1; TRBD2 is a possible D gene (6 bases). This clonotype was obtained from a man aged 40 to 70 with stage I squamous cell lung carcinoma. The material sequenced was peripheral blood, taken before any cancer treatment. For the CDR3, the DNA is TGTGCCAGCAGCTCTTCAGGGACTTCCTCCTACAATGAGCAGTTCTTC. It specifies CASSSSGTSSYNEQFF.